The 17 T cell receptor beta chains reported below all come from one sample, sequenced in a study of blood T cell repertoires in COVID-19. Assay: immunoSEQ multiplex PCR; the TCRdb copy retains only in-frame clones and omits some. The data contain about 140,000 clones, 81% of them singletons. The sample taken for sequencing was peripheral blood. Source of these receptors: a human donor in a cohort sampled during active COVID-19.

Only one count was recorded for this clone. V usage is TRBV5-1 and J usage is TRBJ2-5, with D possibly being TRBD2 (5 bases). The germline V gene encodes CDR1 SGHRS and CDR2 YFSETQ. V lost 0 bases and J lost 2, with 8 bases in between. The CDR3 runs to 14 residues. The CDR3 nucleotides are TGCGCCAGCAGCTTGGAAGGGAGACAAGAGACCCAGTACTTC. Protein product: CASSLEGRQETQYF.

Only one count was recorded for this clone. The chain recombines TRBV15 with TRBJ2-3, with no clear D. Germline V gives CDR1 LNHNV, CDR2 YYDKDF (reference sequence). CDR3 size: 15 residues. V was trimmed by 3 bases and J by 2 bases, leaving 12 bases between them. This CDR3 is CATSSPAGVTDTQYF. CDR3 sequence (DNA): TGTGCCACCAGCAGTCCGGCCGGAGTCACAGATACGCAGTATTTT.

The chain carries TRBV28 and TRBJ1-2, with 7 bases identical to TRBD1. Per germline, CDR1 MDHEN and CDR2 SYDVKM. J gave up 0 bases and V 8 bases, and 9 bases lay outside the gene matches. The CDR3 loop spans 15 amino acids. The CDR3 loop is CASLAGQDTNYGYTF. The DNA for the CDR3 is TGTGCCAGCCTAGCAGGACAGGACACTAACTATGGCTACACCTTC.

This chain uses TRBV4-1 with TRBJ2-7; 12 bases align to TRBD2. Germline CDR1 is MGHRA and CDR2 is YSYEKL. The CDR3 is 15 residues long. The V and J ends lost 4 bases and 4 bases, in that order; junction bases with no gene match: 5. The CDR3 region has the DNA TGCGCCAGCAGCCCCCCGGGACTAGCGGGTTACGAGCAGTACTTC. Protein sequence: CASSPPGLAGYEQYF.

The chain couples TRBV6-1 to TRBJ2-6, with 9 positions matching TRBD1. CDR1 and CDR2 (germline): MNHNS, SASEGT. The ends lost 3 bases at V and 0 bases at J; junction bases unmatched: 12. The CDR3 contains 20 residues. In DNA form, the CDR3 reads TGTGCCAGCAGTGAGGCCTCTCCGGGACAGGGCTCCTCTGGGGCCAACGTCCTGACTTTC. Its protein product is CASSEASPGQGSSGANVLTF.

The chain is built from TRBV28 and TRBJ2-1, with TRBD1 as a possible D gene (5 bases). The V gene lost 7 bases and the J gene lost 9 bases, with 13 bases spanning the gap. Germline V CDR1 and CDR2: MDHEN, SYDVKM. This CDR3 region has 12 residues. The CDR3 DNA is TGTGCCAGCAAAGGGGTGCTGGGTGAGCAGTTCTTC. This translates into CASKGVLGEQFF.

The V and J genes are TRBV5-1 and TRBJ2-7; 9 bases map to TRBD1. CDR3 length equals 15 residues. Losses at the gene ends were 0 bases for V and 5 bases for J; bases not matched to a gene: 6. CDR1 and CDR2 (germline): SGHRS, YFSETQ. The CDR3 DNA reads TGCGCCAGCAGCTTGGTGGTGGACAGGGGCCACGAGCAGTACTTC. As protein: CASSLVVDRGHEQYF.

J is TRBJ2-7 and V is TRBV27, with 7 positions matching TRBD1. The J segment lost 5 bases and the V segment lost 1 base, leaving 8 bases of the junction unmatched. This CDR3 has 15 residues. CDR1 and CDR2 (germline): MNHEY, SMNVEV (reference sequence). CDR3 DNA: TGTGCCAGCAGTTTATTGACCAGGGGGTTGGACGAGCAGTACTTC. It is translated as CASSLLTRGLDEQYF.

The chain uses TRBV12-3 or TRBV12-4 and TRBJ1-4; TRBD1 might be the D (6 bases). The ends were cut back, 6 bases at V and 8 bases at J, with 7 bases in the middle. The CDR3 runs 11 residues. CDR3 protein: CASRGAEKLFF. CDR3 bases: TGTGCCAGCAGGGGGGCAGAAAAACTGTTTTTT.

CDR3: CASSHGGGRAGANVLTF. As DNA, the CDR3 is TGTGCCAGCAGCCACGGTGGCGGGAGGGCCGGAGCCAACGTCCTGACTTTC. The chain recombines TRBV3-1 (or the pseudogene TRBV3-2) with TRBJ2-6, with 9 positions matching TRBD2. Germline lookup yields CDR1 LGHDT and CDR2 YNNKEL (reference sequence). J was trimmed by 7 bases and V by 3 bases; bases with no gene match: 10. The CDR3 runs to 17 residues.

V and J are TRBV5-4 and TRBJ2-5; D is possibly TRBD2 (6 bases). The CDR3 extends over 14 amino acids. V was pared by 3 bases and J by 2 bases, with 11 bases between. CDR1 and CDR2 (germline): SGHNT, YYREEE (reference sequence). The CDR3 DNA sequence: TGTGCCAGCAGCTCCCAAGGGACTCAAGAGACCCAGTACTTC. Protein sequence: CASSSQGTQETQYF.

The chain joins TRBV3-1 (or the pseudogene TRBV3-2) to TRBJ2-5; 8 bases are a match to TRBD2. Trimming cost V 4 bases and J 4 bases; bases outside gene matches: 11. CDR1 and CDR2 from the germline V gene are LGHDT and YNNKEL (reference sequence). The CDR3 runs 16 residues. The CDR3 spells CASSLPLGAGAETQYF. As DNA, the CDR3 is TGTGCCAGCAGCCTTCCCCTTGGAGCGGGAGCAGAGACCCAGTACTTC.

The V gene is TRBV3-1 (or the pseudogene TRBV3-2), the J gene TRBJ2-4; D uncertain. V lost 1 base to trimming and J lost 7 bases, with 2 bases between them. Germline loops: CDR1 LGHDT, CDR2 YNNKEL (reference sequence). The CDR3 is 11 amino acids. DNA of the CDR3: TGTGCCAGCAGCCAAGCGAACATTCAGTACTTC. Translation gives CASSQANIQYF.

The chain recombines TRBV5-1 with TRBJ2-5; D may be TRBD1 (5 bases). CDR1 is SGHRS and CDR2 is YFSETQ in the germline V gene. This CDR3 contains 14 residues. V lost 5 bases and J lost 2, with 13 bases in between. The CDR3 DNA is TGCGCCAGCAGGGAACAGGTGGTTCAAGAGACCCAGTACTTC. Translation: CASREQVVQETQYF.

The V and J genes are TRBV20-1 and TRBJ2-7, with 8 bases fitting TRBD1. The CDR3 runs 11 residues. J lost 12 bases, V lost 3 bases, and 7 bases had no gene match. CDR1 and CDR2 (germline): DFQATT, SNEGSKA (reference sequence). The CDR3 nucleotides are TGCAGTGCTAGTGACGGACAGGGCCCGTACTTC. Translating it yields CSASDGQGPYF.

J is TRBJ2-7 and V is TRBV19; the match to TRBD2 covers 9 bases. With V trimmed by 5 bases and J by 5 bases, 4 bases remained unmatched. The CDR3 runs to 13 residues. Per the germline V gene, CDR1 is LNHDA and CDR2 is SQIVND (reference sequence). The CDR3 DNA is TGTGCCAGTAGTCTAGCGGGAATCGACGAGCAGTACTTC. Translation gives CASSLAGIDEQYF.

The gene calls are TRBV18 and TRBJ2-7; 11 bases align to TRBD2. In germline, CDR1 is KGHSH, CDR2 LQKENI. CDR3 length equals 16 residues. J was trimmed by 1 base and V by 3 bases; bases with no gene match: 5. CDR3 residues: CASSPPSGRKSYEQYF. The CDR3 nucleotides read TGTGCCAGCTCACCCCCTAGCGGGAGGAAGTCCTACGAGCAGTACTTC.